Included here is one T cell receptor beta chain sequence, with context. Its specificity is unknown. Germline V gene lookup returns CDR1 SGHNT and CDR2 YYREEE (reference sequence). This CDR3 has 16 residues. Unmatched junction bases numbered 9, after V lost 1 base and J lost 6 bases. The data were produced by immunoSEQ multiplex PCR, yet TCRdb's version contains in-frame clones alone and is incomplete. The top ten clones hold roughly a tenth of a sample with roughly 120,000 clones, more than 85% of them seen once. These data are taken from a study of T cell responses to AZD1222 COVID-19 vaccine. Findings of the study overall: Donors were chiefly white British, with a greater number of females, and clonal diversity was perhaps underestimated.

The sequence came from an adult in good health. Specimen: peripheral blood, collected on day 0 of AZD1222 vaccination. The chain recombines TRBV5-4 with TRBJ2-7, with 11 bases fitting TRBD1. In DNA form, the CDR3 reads TGTGCCAGCAGCTTGCCGTCCGGGACAGGGGGGCGCGAGCAGTACTTC. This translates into CASSLPSGTGGREQYF.